This T cell receptor (beta chain) was sequenced during a study of control samples from healthy donors and cancer patients. The data were produced by immunoSEQ multiplex PCR, yet TCRdb's version contains in-frame clones alone and is incomplete. This sample yields fewer than 200,000 clones, of which roughly 90% are seen a single time; around 13% belongs to the top ten. V shed 1 base and J 4 bases; nucleotides not matched to a gene: 6. CDR3 size: 15 residues. Germline V gene lookup returns CDR1 MNHNS and CDR2 SASEGT. The TCR sequence derives from a man aged 25-40 years in good health. This rearrangement joins TRBV6-1 to TRBJ1-2; 7 positions agree with TRBD1. Material: blood. The CDR3 DNA sequence: TGTGCCAGCAGTGAAGGAATACAGGGGACCTATGGCTACACCTTC. This translates into CASSEGIQGTYGYTF.